The clone carrying this T cell receptor (beta chain) was observed once. Its antigen is currently unknown. The donors were in the approximately 130-subject validation cohort; that cohort was separate from the approximately 730-subject first cohort. This record belongs to a study of cytomegalovirus exposure and HLA in healthy donors. Study at large: The same platform used for the approximately 670 first-cohort repertoires was also used for the 120 or so validation repertoires, as a later analysis reported.

Clones were read by immunoSEQ multiplex PCR, and TCRdb kept only the in-frame ones, dropping some. The repertoire has about 130,000 clones, about 90% of them found once; the top ten carry roughly 6.5%. Overall study findings and caveats: Despite most TCR sequences being rare, some public TCRs occurred in many donors. In vitro testing confirmed a few CMV-associated chains as specific for CMV antigens.

CDR3 length: 19 amino acids. CDR1 and CDR2 (germline): MNHNS, SASEGT. V shed 4 bases and J 1 base; nucleotides not matched to a gene: 15. The chain carries TRBV6-1 and TRBJ2-3, with TRBD2 identical over 9 bases. Material for sequencing was PBMCs. The sequence was collected from a woman in her twenties or thirties in good health and CMV-seropositive. The CDR3 protein is CASSARMLLAGVGTDTQYF. As DNA, the CDR3 is TGTGCCAGCAGTGCGCGGATGTTGTTAGCGGGAGTGGGCACAGATACGCAGTATTTT.